This TCR beta chain is from a study of CD8 T cells in ankylosing spondylitis. One entry per CDR3 protein, called by TCRdb with MiXCR from the 5' RACE reads. The repertoire holds about 160,000 distinct CDR3 sequences, with approximately 9.9% as singletons. This clonotype was counted only a few times. Sequences were obtained from blood, either unsorted or a sorted T cell fraction (not recorded which). This receptor was obtained from a female donor with ankylosing spondylitis or in good health (not recorded which).

CDR3 coding DNA: TGCAGTGCTCTCCACGGAGGCAATGAGCAGTTCTTC. Translated: CSALHGGNEQFF. The chain combines TRBV20-1 with TRBJ2-1, with D possibly matching TRBD2 (5 bases). The CDR3 is made up of 12 amino acids. Germline V gene lookup returns CDR1 DFQATT and CDR2 SNEGSKA (reference sequence). Trimming took 5 bases from V and 6 from J, leaving 11 bases between them.